This TCR beta chain was identified in a study of graft-versus-host responses after intestinal transplantation. Study overall: Anti-thymocyte globulin induction was given to all recipients, followed by tacrolimus and steroids for around three years.

About this clone: No antigen is known for it.

This table comes from immunoSEQ multiplex PCR, and its TCRdb copy is limited to in-frame clones, with some not included. The sample holds 84,000 or so clones, around 93% seen once. The clonotype was recovered from a human donor who was the organ donor for an intestinal transplant. This specimen was unstimulated CD8+ T cells sorted from spleen or lymph node cells, taken before transplant.

CDR3 in amino acids: CASSFMHSRNREGLGRYEQFF. The CDR3 nucleotides are TGTGCCAGCAGTTTCATGCATTCCCGAAACAGGGAGGGTCTAGGCCGCTATGAGCAGTTCTTC. The chain carries TRBV28 and TRBJ2-1; D is perhaps TRBD2 (7 bases). From germline, CDR1 is MDHEN and CDR2 SYDVKM. The CDR3 runs 21 residues. V dropped 3 bases and J dropped 8 bases, with 35 bases sitting between them.